The 3 T cell receptor beta chains listed next were all sequenced from one sample in a study of shared clonotypes between healthy human individuals. TCRdb's table, derived via immunoSEQ multiplex PCR, lists solely in-frame clones and lacks some. The repertoire consists of millions of clones, with roughly 95% occurring once and the leading ten covering 0.13%. Sequenced: naive CD4+ T cells sorted from blood. The subset here: CD45RA+ positively selected. These receptors all come from a man aged 18 to 29 in good health.

The gene calls are TRBV6-1 and TRBJ2-3; possibly TRBD1 for D (6 bases). Deletions cut 7 bases from V and 2 bases from J, with 16 bases between. Germline-derived CDR1 and CDR2 are MNHNS and SASEGT. The CDR3 loop spans 15 amino acids. The CDR3 sequence: CASKWGPGSTDTQYF. The CDR3 DNA sequence: TGTGCCAGCAAATGGGGGCCAGGTTCCACAGATACGCAGTATTTT.

The chain is built from TRBV11-3 and TRBJ2-7; possible D gene TRBD1, 6 bases. The V end was cut by 2 bases, the J end by 5 bases, with 13 bases between. Germline V gives CDR1 SGHNT, CDR2 YENEEA. This CDR3 has 14 residues. CDR3 coding DNA: TGTGCCAGCAGCTTATCCCAGGGGACAAACGAGCAGTACTTC. Protein product: CASSLSQGTNEQYF.

This chain uses TRBV5-4 with TRBJ2-1; D is unresolved. Trimming left V 3 bases short and J 8 bases short, with 12 bases between. Germline assignment: CDR1 SGHNT and CDR2 YYREEE (reference sequence). This CDR3 is 13 amino acids long. The CDR3 DNA is TGTGCCAGCAGCTCAGCTTTCGGTGATGAGCAGTTCTTC. Protein: CASSSAFGDEQFF.